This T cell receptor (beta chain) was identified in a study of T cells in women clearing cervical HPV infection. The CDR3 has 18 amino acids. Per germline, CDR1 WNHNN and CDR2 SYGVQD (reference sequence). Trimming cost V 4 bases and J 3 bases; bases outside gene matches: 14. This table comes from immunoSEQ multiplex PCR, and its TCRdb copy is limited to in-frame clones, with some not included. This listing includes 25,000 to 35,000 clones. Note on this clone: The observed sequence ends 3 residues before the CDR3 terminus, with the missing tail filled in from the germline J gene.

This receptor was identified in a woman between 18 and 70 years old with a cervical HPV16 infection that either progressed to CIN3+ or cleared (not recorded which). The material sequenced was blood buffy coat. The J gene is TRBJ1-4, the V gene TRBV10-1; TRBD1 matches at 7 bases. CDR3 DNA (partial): TGCGCCAGCAGTGGGGGGAGACAGGGAAGAAAGGCTAATGAAAAA. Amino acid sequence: CASSGGRQGRKANEK. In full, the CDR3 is CASSGGRQGRKANEKLFF.